This T cell receptor (beta chain) was recorded in a study of human T cells and chemical hapten exposure (dated by TCRdb to the early 2020s). A note on the overall study: For sensitization, 2% DPC in acetone was applied to an approximately 2 cm by approximately 2 cm area of upper inner arm skin. Libraries were pooled for sequencing, and per-sample TCR yields varied mainly because of small differences in library volumes within the pool. Patch testing was performed on the upper back with Finn chambers containing 0.01% DPC, and the patch tests were scored after 6 days according to International Contact Dermatitis Research Group standards. Weekly therapeutic DPC doses were additionally applied to the scalp of patients throughout the roughly 23-week study period. The mostly female patient cohort included alopecia areata with under or over 50% scalp involvement, alopecia totalis and alopecia universalis. For TCR sequencing, blood came from 25 to 35 alopecia patients at anywhere from one to four time points (pre-sensitization, 2, 6 and 24 weeks). In alopecia patients, the study followed how the peripheral blood TCR repertoire changed in vivo over primary and secondary sensitization to diphenylcyclopropenone (DPC), a hapten. Blood was sampled from patients pre-sensitization (week 0) and at 2, 6 and about 24 weeks after DPC sensitization. What the research found in general, with its limitations: Patch test score correlated positively with the number of PT1 expanded TCRs, reaching significance at thresholds 8, 16 and 32 but not at 4. Because every patient had alopecia, a presumed autoimmune disease, the patients' immune response might differ from that of healthy individuals. Repeated subsampling changed both the strength of the expansion versus patch-test correlation and the threshold at which the correlation became significant. Significantly more large CDR3 similarity clusters were formed by expanded TCRs than by pre-sensitization or healthy control sets, consistent with antigen-driven responses. The number of TCRs above 1 in 1000 frequency did not change with DPC sensitization; there was no evidence of global repertoire structure alterations.

What the time point label conveys for this sample: patch test 2, 6 weeks after DPC sensitization. Taken with the paper, the label for treatment or condition translates to: therapeutic diphenylcyclopropenone sensitization with weekly scalp DPC. Blood at each patch-test visit was drawn before the patch test was applied. Patients were eligible if aged 18 to 70, diagnosed with alopecia and judged suitable for DPC therapy, and pregnant patients were excluded. Total RNA was extracted from unfractionated whole blood that had been collected in Tempus Blood RNA tubes. Library creation used RACE. Sequencing relied on a NextSeq 500. During library preparation, unique molecular identifiers were attached to individual cDNA molecules so that TCRs could be counted in a quantitative, reproducible way. Each blood RNA sample was used to sequence both TCR alpha and TCR beta chains. In the paper's pipeline: Samples had a median of roughly 87,000 TCRs, with a range from about 23,224 to 690,600. V, J and CDR3 annotation of the TCR reads was performed with the Decombinator software suite. Every sample was subsampled to the same number of TCRs (28,000) for the PS versus PT1 abundance plots. TCRs were defined as expanded if absent before sensitization and observed at least eight times at the 2-week time point. The public sequencing data were trimmed at Q25 with fastp and processed into clonotypes with MiXCR by TCRdb, which kept only in-frame beta chains. Identical CDR3 proteins give one entry, which carries the most common genes and DNA. The V and J calls were determined by TCRdb, not by the authors. Recorded for this sample are approximately 84,000 distinct CDR3 sequences; around 9.6% of them occurred a single time. The top ten clones comprise about 2.5% of the sample.

After removal of 4 bases from V and 8 bases from J, the junction retains 7 bases not matched to a gene. Reading the germline V gene (reference sequence) gives CDR1 PRHDT and CDR2 FYEKMQ. Taken from cysteine to phenylalanine, the CDR3 has 15 residues. Of the read, only the CDR3 DNA is kept; its 45 bases are in frame from base 1. A remark on this clonotype: It has no known antigen specificity. Base quality data are lacking; no much larger clone is found one base away.

The V and J segments used are TRBV13 and TRBJ1-4; 10 bases in the middle match TRBD1. The specimen was whole blood, collected in connection with sensitization to the hapten diphenylcyclopropenone (DPC). The receptor comes from a woman in her thirties with alopecia areata. Some clones in this sample may be carry-over from other donors' samples. The CDR3 region reads CASSSLGTGDEKLFF. The nucleotide sequence is TGTGCCAGCAGCTCCCTAGGGACAGGGGACGAAAAACTGTTTTTT.